Below, 2 T cell receptor beta chains from the same sample are listed, as sequenced in a study of PD-L1 blockade in urothelial cancer (dated by TCRdb to about 2017). The method behind the library was the immunoSEQ multiplex PCR assay. Not all clones reach the TCRdb copy of this immuneACCESS table, which keeps in-frame sequences only. Checked studies attribute under half of the gap to unresolved V genes and leave the rest unexplained. The sample has tens of thousands of clones on record, around 84% of them singletons. The ten most abundant clones make up around 2.1% of the sample. The sample's time point, from its label and the paper: pretreatment peripheral blood. The sample consisted of PBMCs, taken around atezolizumab (anti-PD-L1) treatment. These receptor sequences come from a man between 60 and 75 years old with urothelial cancer.

The chain couples TRBV5-4 to TRBJ2-3; 8 nucleotides line up with TRBD2. The CDR3 loop spans 14 amino acids. Trimming removed 4 bases from V and 8 bases from J; junction bases left unmatched: 9. In germline, CDR1 is SGHNT, CDR2 YYREEE (reference sequence). In DNA, the CDR3 is TGTGCCAGCAGCATAGGACTAGCAGGTGGTACGCAGTATTTT. Residues: CASSIGLAGGTQYF.

This clone was seen only once. The chain employs TRBV4-2 and TRBJ1-1, with a tentative D call TRBD1 (5 bases). Trimming shortened V by 0 bases and J by 5 bases, and 16 bases separated the two germline ends. Germline-derived CDR1 and CDR2 are LGHNA and YNFKEQ. The CDR3 runs to 16 residues. CDR3 region: CASSQEYSQGWTEAFF. The CDR3 nucleotides read TGTGCCAGCAGCCAAGAATACTCTCAGGGCTGGACTGAAGCTTTCTTT.